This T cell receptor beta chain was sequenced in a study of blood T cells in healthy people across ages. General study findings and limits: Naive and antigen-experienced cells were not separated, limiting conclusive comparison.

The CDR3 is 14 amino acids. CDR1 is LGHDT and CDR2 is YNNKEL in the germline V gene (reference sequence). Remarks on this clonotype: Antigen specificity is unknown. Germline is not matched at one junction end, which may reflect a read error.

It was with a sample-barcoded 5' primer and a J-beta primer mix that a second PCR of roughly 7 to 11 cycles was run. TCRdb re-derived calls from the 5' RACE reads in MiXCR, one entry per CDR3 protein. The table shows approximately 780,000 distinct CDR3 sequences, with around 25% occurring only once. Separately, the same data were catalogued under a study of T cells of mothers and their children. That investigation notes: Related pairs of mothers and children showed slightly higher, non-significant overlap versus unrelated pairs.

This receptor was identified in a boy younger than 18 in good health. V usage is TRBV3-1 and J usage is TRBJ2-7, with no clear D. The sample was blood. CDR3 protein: CAGSPSPGPYEQYF. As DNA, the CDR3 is TGTGCCGGCAGCCCCTCCCCAGGCCCCTACGAGCAGTACTTC.